The 32 T cell receptor beta chains below all came from one sample that was sequenced in a study of blood T cell repertoires in COVID-19. Profiling relied on immunoSEQ multiplex PCR, and the TCRdb table lists in-frame clones only, not all of them. The sample contains 55,000 to 65,000 clones, approximately 84% of which appear only once. The sample was peripheral blood. These receptor sequences come from a man aged 55 to 70 with acute or convalescent COVID-19.

The V gene is TRBV11-2, the J gene TRBJ2-5, with a tentative D call TRBD2 (6 bases). V lost 6 bases to trimming and J lost 4 bases, with 18 bases between them. The CDR3 covers 15 residues. Germline CDR1 SGHAT, CDR2 FQNNGV. As DNA, the CDR3 is TGTGCCAGCAGGACCGCGGGACTTGTAGGAGAGACCCAGTACTTC. It codes for CASRTAGLVGETQYF. The full variable domain, in which reference TRBV11-2 and TRBJ2-5 provide the parts outside the CDR3, is EAGVAQSPRYKIIEKRQSVAFWCNPISGHATLYWYQQILGQGPKLLIQFQNNGVVDDSQLPKDRFSAERLKGVDSTLKIQPAKLEDSAVYLCASRTAGLVGETQYFGPGTRLLVL.

The count of this clone is one. The V call is TRBV28, the J call TRBJ1-2; 8 nucleotides line up with TRBD1. J lost 5 bases, V lost 5 bases, and 10 bases had no gene match. The CDR3 is 15 residues long. Germline V lookup: CDR1 MDHEN, CDR2 SYDVKM. This CDR3 is CASSTVAGGNYGYTF. The DNA for the CDR3 is TGTGCCAGCAGTACTGTGGCAGGGGGCAATTATGGCTACACCTTC.

This chain links TRBV6-1 with TRBJ1-1; weak D call: TRBD1 (5 bases). CDR3 size: 14 residues. V was pared by 2 bases and J by 3 bases, with 10 bases between. The germline V gene encodes CDR1 MNHNS and CDR2 SASEGT. The CDR3 DNA is TGTGCCAGCAGTGAAATACGGGGGTACACTGAAGCTTTCTTT. Its protein product is CASSEIRGYTEAFF.

V and J are TRBV30 and TRBJ1-4; a weak D match, TRBD1 (6 bases). The V end was cut by 5 bases, the J end by 8 bases, with 12 bases between. The length of the CDR3 is 12 residues. The V gene's germline CDR1 is GTSNPN and CDR2 SVGIG (reference sequence). The CDR3 nucleotides read TGTGCCTGGGGGGGCAAAGGAGAAAAACTGTTTTTT. It encodes CAWGGKGEKLFF.

This chain joins TRBV24-1 and TRBJ2-2, with 13 bases that match TRBD2. The length of the CDR3 is 17 residues. V was clipped by 3 bases and J by 6 bases; unmatched bases: 6. Germline V gene lookup returns CDR1 KGHDR and CDR2 SFDVKD. Here the CDR3 DNA reads TGTGCCACCAGTGATCCTCTACTAGCGGGGGGGCCCGGGGAGCTGTTTTTT. Its translation: CATSDPLLAGGPGELFF.

The gene calls are TRBV9 and TRBJ2-3; no clear D gene. The CDR3 has 15 amino acids. V was pared by 0 bases and J by 1 base, with 9 bases between. Looked up from germline, CDR1 is SGDLS and CDR2 is YYNGEE. DNA of the CDR3: TGTGCCAGCAGCGTAGACCTATCGGGCACAGATACGCAGTATTTT. Translated: CASSVDLSGTDTQYF.

The chain is built from TRBV27 and TRBJ2-1, with D perhaps being TRBD1 or TRBD2 (7 bases each). Trimming removed 10 bases at V and 8 bases at J, with 21 bases between. Germline values: CDR1 MNHEY, CDR2 SMNVEV (reference sequence). The CDR3 totals 14 residues. CDR3 amino acids: CATRGGGWFDEQFF. Written as DNA, the CDR3 is TGTGCCACCAGGGGGGGAGGTTGGTTCGATGAGCAGTTCTTC.

The chain carries TRBV7-2 and TRBJ2-5; 7 bases align to TRBD2. V dropped 4 bases and J dropped 5; count of bases not matched to a gene: 19. The germline V gene encodes CDR1 SGHTA and CDR2 FQGNSA. The CDR3 is 18 residues long. The CDR3 bases are TGTGCCAGCAGCTCCCCCCCCGGGACGCCTCCCGGGGGGGAGACCCAGTACTTC. Translation: CASSSPPGTPPGGETQYF.

The V gene is TRBV18, the J gene TRBJ2-2; D possibly corresponds to TRBD2 (6 bases). V was shortened by 6 bases and J by 2 bases, with 16 bases between the two germline ends. The CDR3 has 16 residues. Germline-derived CDR1 and CDR2 are KGHSH and LQKENI. This CDR3 is CASSQGGGTNTGELFF. For the CDR3, the DNA is TGTGCCAGCTCGCAAGGTGGGGGGACCAACACCGGGGAGCTGTTTTTT.

This sequence joins TRBV7-6 and TRBJ1-2, with 8 bases aligning to TRBD1. Germline CDR1 reads SGHVS; CDR2 reads FNYEAQ. J was trimmed by 3 bases and V by 1 base; bases with no gene match: 4. This CDR3 has 15 residues. The CDR3 DNA sequence: TGTGCCAGCAGCTTAGAAGGGACAGGTCACTATGGCTACACCTTC. Amino acids: CASSLEGTGHYGYTF.

The chain recombines TRBV30 with TRBJ2-5; 8 bases are a match to TRBD2. Looked up from germline, CDR1 is GTSNPN and CDR2 is SVGIG (reference sequence). The V gene end was trimmed by 2 bases and the J gene end by 4 bases; junction bases not matched to a gene: 6. The CDR3 has 14 amino acids. In nucleotides, the CDR3 is TGTGCCTGGAGTCTACTCGGGGGGGGAGAGACCCAGTACTTC. It translates to CAWSLLGGGETQYF.

In this sample, this clone turned up once. J is TRBJ1-4 and V is TRBV5-1; TRBD1 is a possible D gene (6 bases). The V and J ends lost 0 bases and 8 bases respectively, with 11 bases between them. The CDR3 has 14 amino acids. The germline V gene encodes CDR1 SGHRS and CDR2 YFSETQ. CDR3 region: CASSLGGLEEKLFF. CDR3 DNA: TGCGCCAGCAGCTTGGGGGGGCTGGAAGAAAAACTGTTTTTT.

V usage is TRBV6-5 and J usage is TRBJ1-2; D not certain. The CDR3 runs 13 residues. Germline lookup yields CDR1 MNHEY and CDR2 SVGAGI. Deletions cut 3 bases from V and 6 bases from J, with 11 bases between. This CDR3 reads CASSYGGYNGYTF. The CDR3 DNA sequence: TGTGCCAGCAGTTATGGAGGGTATAATGGCTACACCTTC.

The CDR3 spells CASLLSSYNSPLHF. The CDR3 region has the DNA TGTGCCAGCCTATTAAGCTCCTATAATTCACCCCTCCACTTT. The chain has TRBV12-1 and TRBJ1-6. TRBV12-1 corresponds to a pseudogene. CDR3 length equals 14 residues.

Only one count was recorded for this clone. The chain combines TRBV7-3 with TRBJ2-1; maybe TRBD2 (6 bases). V dropped 5 bases and J dropped 2 bases, with 13 bases sitting between them. Germline CDR1 and CDR2: SGHTA and FQGTGA. The CDR3 loop spans 15 amino acids. As DNA, the CDR3 is TGTGCCAGCAGCGTTCAGCGGGCCGCCTACAATGAGCAGTTCTTC. It translates to CASSVQRAAYNEQFF.

This sequence joins TRBV11-2 and TRBJ1-2, with D possibly matching TRBD1 (5 bases). V lost 5 bases and J lost 5, with 21 bases in between. Germline V gene sequence: CDR1 SGHAT, CDR2 FQNNGV. The CDR3 spans 16 residues. CDR3 sequence (DNA): TGTGCCAGCAGCCTCTTTGGGGGGGACGCTTCGTATGGCTACACCTTC. It translates to CASSLFGGDASYGYTF.

This chain joins TRBV18 and TRBJ2-1; 11 nucleotides match TRBD2. The V gene end was trimmed by 6 bases and the J gene end by 3 bases; junction bases not matched to a gene: 4. This CDR3 is 15 amino acids long. Germline loops: CDR1 KGHSH, CDR2 LQKENI. CDR3: CASSVLAGDYNEQFF. Written as DNA, the CDR3 is TGTGCCAGCTCCGTACTAGCGGGGGACTACAATGAGCAGTTCTTC.

The table lists this clone with a count of one. The chain has TRBV24-1 and TRBJ2-5; tentative D call: TRBD2 (5 bases). The CDR3 has 13 residues. Trimming shortened V by 4 bases and J by 5 bases, and 10 bases separated the two germline ends. CDR1 is KGHDR, CDR2 SFDVKD, per germline. Written as DNA, the CDR3 is TGTGCCACCAGTGAACACGGGGTTGAGACCCAGTACTTC. It specifies CATSEHGVETQYF.

This sequence joins TRBV5-1 and TRBJ2-1; no definite D call. CDR3 length: 15 amino acids. Trimming pared 5 bases from V and 0 bases from J, leaving 12 bases between. Germline CDR1 is SGHRS and CDR2 is YFSETQ. CDR3 nucleotide sequence: TGCGCCAGCAGGATGCAGGCCAACTCCTACAATGAGCAGTTCTTC. As protein: CASRMQANSYNEQFF.

The chain is built from TRBV7-2 and TRBJ2-2, with D unclear. This CDR3 has 14 residues. Trimming shortened V by 4 bases and J by 6 bases, and 12 bases separated the two germline ends. The germline gives CDR1 SGHTA, CDR2 FQGNSA. CDR3 region: CASSSRNEAGELFF. For the CDR3, the DNA is TGTGCCAGCAGCTCCAGAAATGAGGCCGGGGAGCTGTTTTTT.

This clone was seen a single time. V is TRBV5-1 and J is TRBJ1-5; D gene unclear. The V gene lost 0 bases and the J gene lost 4 bases, with 5 bases spanning the gap. This CDR3 contains 13 residues. Germline assignment: CDR1 SGHRS and CDR2 YFSETQ. The DNA for the CDR3 is TGCGCCAGCAGCTTGGGGCAGAATCAGCCCCAGCATTTT. Its translation: CASSLGQNQPQHF.

This chain uses TRBV20-1 with TRBJ1-1; 9 bases are shared with TRBD1. CDR3 length: 15 amino acids. Per the germline V gene, CDR1 is DFQATT and CDR2 is SNEGSKA (reference sequence). The V gene end was trimmed by 3 bases and the J gene end by 5 bases; junction bases not matched to a gene: 10. CDR3 DNA sequence: TGCAGTGCTAGTGACCTTGGGGGACAGGGTACTGAAGCTTTCTTT. Encoded protein: CSASDLGGQGTEAFF.

This rearrangement joins TRBV30 to TRBJ1-2; D is undetermined. The germline CDR1 and CDR2 sequences are GTSNPN and SVGIG (reference sequence). V was shortened by 0 bases and J by 5 bases, with 10 bases between the two germline ends. The CDR3 consists of 13 residues. The CDR3, as DNA: TGTGCCTGGAGTGTACAAAGTTGGTATGGCTACACCTTC. It codes for CAWSVQSWYGYTF.

The chain links TRBV27 to TRBJ2-7; tentative D call: TRBD1 (6 bases). Germline-derived CDR1 and CDR2 are MNHEY and SMNVEV (reference sequence). Trimming stripped 6 bases from V and 3 bases from J, with 15 bases between. This CDR3 region has 14 residues. As DNA, the CDR3 is TGTGCCAGCAGACCCGGGACAAGGAACTACGAGCAGTACTTC. Residues: CASRPGTRNYEQYF.

This clone was found a few times. This chain connects TRBV7-2 to TRBJ1-1; D is unclear. The V gene's germline CDR1 is SGHTA and CDR2 FQGNSA. The CDR3 is 13 residues long. V was shortened by 3 bases and J by 1 base, with 6 bases between the two germline ends. The CDR3 region has the DNA TGTGCCAGCAGCTTTGGGCCGAACACTGAAGCTTTCTTT. Translated: CASSFGPNTEAFF. Combining the CDR3 with reference TRBV7-2 and TRBJ1-1 gives the whole variable domain GAGVSQSPSNKVTEKGKDVELRCDPISGHTALYWYRQSLGQGLEFLIYFQGNSAPDKSGLPSDRFSAERTGGSVSTLTIQRTQQEDSAVYLCASSFGPNTEAFFGQGTRLTVV.

The rearrangement uses TRBV24-1 and TRBJ2-3; D not certain. This CDR3 contains 15 residues. CDR1 and CDR2 from the germline V gene are KGHDR and SFDVKD. Trimming removed 7 bases at V and 2 bases at J, with 15 bases between. The CDR3 reads CATRERSNPTDTQYF. The CDR3 DNA follows: TGTGCCACCAGGGAGAGGAGCAATCCCACAGATACGCAGTATTTT.

CDR3 coding DNA: TGTGCCAGCAGGTTAACGGCAACTAATGAAAAACTGTTTTTT. Protein product: CASRLTATNEKLFF. The chain employs TRBV6-5 and TRBJ1-4; D is uncertain. The CDR3 has 14 residues. V lost 6 bases and J lost 0, with 8 bases in between. Germline CDR1 is MNHEY and CDR2 is SVGAGI.

This clone was observed once. The chain has TRBV11-2 and TRBJ2-1; D might be TRBD1 (6 bases). This CDR3 has 15 residues. The V gene lost 5 bases and the J gene lost 0 bases, with 11 bases spanning the gap. The germline CDR1 and CDR2 sequences are SGHAT and FQNNGV. The CDR3 DNA sequence: TGTGCCAGCAGCCCTACAGGGACCTCCTACAATGAGCAGTTCTTC. Its protein is CASSPTGTSYNEQFF.

This chain uses TRBV27 with TRBJ2-7, with 10 bases identical to TRBD1. This CDR3 region has 15 residues. The germline V gene encodes CDR1 MNHEY and CDR2 SMNVEV (reference sequence). V shed 7 bases, J shed 5 bases, and the junction held 11 bases outside the gene matches. This CDR3 reads CASTTGGGGLDEQYF. The CDR3 DNA sequence: TGTGCCAGCACGACAGGGGGCGGAGGGCTCGACGAGCAGTACTTC.

V is TRBV5-4 and J is TRBJ2-4, with TRBD1 identical over 9 bases. CDR3 length equals 18 residues. J gave up 3 bases and V 4 bases, and 14 bases lay outside the gene matches. Germline V lookup: CDR1 SGHNT, CDR2 YYREEE (reference sequence). DNA of the CDR3: TGTGCCAGCAGCCCGGACGGGACAGGGAAAGGGGACAAAAACATTCAGTACTTC. This gives the protein CASSPDGTGKGDKNIQYF.

This sequence joins TRBV10-3 and TRBJ2-7, with TRBD1 as a possible D gene (6 bases). The germline CDR1 and CDR2 sequences are ENHRY and SYGVKD. The CDR3 totals 12 residues. V was cut by 7 bases and J by 7 bases, with 14 bases left in between. CDR3 loop: CAITQTQGEQYF. In DNA form, the CDR3 reads TGTGCCATCACCCAGACCCAGGGGGAGCAGTACTTC.

The V call is TRBV10-2, the J call TRBJ1-2, with TRBD1 as a possible D gene (6 bases). The V gene lost 10 bases and the J gene lost 0 bases, with 15 bases spanning the gap. Germline CDR1 reads WSHSY; CDR2 reads SAAADI. The CDR3 has 14 amino acids. The CDR3 nucleotides read TGCGCCACCCAAAGTCGGACAGCTAACTATGGCTACACCTTC. Its protein product is CATQSRTANYGYTF.